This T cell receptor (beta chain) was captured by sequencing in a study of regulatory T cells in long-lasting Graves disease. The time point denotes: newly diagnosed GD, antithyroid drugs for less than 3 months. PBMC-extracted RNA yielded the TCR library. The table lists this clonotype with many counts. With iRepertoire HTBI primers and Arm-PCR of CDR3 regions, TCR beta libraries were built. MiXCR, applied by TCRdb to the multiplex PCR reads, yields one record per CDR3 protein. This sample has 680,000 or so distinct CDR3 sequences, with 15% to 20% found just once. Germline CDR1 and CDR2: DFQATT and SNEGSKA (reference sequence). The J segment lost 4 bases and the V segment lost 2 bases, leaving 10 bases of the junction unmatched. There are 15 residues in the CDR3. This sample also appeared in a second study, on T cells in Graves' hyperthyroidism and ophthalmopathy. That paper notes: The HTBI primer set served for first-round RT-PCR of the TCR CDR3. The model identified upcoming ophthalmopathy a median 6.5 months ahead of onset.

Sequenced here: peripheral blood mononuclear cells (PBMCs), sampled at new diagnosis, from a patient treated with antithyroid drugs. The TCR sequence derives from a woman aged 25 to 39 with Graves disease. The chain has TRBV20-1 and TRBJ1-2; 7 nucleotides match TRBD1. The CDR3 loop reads CSARKRQGQLYGYTF. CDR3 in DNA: TGCAGTGCTAGAAAGCGGCAGGGACAGCTCTATGGCTACACCTTC.